What follows is one TCR beta chain and its context. The germline V gene encodes CDR1 ENHRY and CDR2 SYGVKD. The CDR3 runs to 15 residues. V gave up 5 bases and J gave up 0 bases, with 10 bases separating them. This entry comes from a study of T cell responses to AZD1222 COVID-19 vaccine. Sequencing was performed with immunoSEQ multiplex PCR; in TCRdb, only in-frame clones are kept and a portion is missing. The data hold around 130,000 clones, with approximately 93% observed a single time. The chain has TRBV10-3 and TRBJ2-2, with no clear D. The material sequenced was peripheral blood, taken on day 0 of AZD1222 vaccination. The receptor comes from an adult in good health. The CDR3 loop reads CAISLALTNTGELFF. CDR3 sequence (DNA): TGTGCCATCAGTTTGGCCTTAACGAACACCGGGGAGCTGTTTTTT.